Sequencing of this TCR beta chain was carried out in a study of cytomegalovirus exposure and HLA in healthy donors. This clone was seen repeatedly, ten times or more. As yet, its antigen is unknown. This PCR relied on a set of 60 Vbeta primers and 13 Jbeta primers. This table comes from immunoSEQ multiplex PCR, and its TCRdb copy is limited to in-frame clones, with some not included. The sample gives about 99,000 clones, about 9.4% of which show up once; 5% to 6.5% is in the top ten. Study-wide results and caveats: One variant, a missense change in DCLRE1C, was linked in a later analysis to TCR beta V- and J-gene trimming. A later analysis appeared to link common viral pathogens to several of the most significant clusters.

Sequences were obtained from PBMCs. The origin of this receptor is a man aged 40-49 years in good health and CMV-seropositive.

The CDR3 sequence: CASSFGTSGGGRYEQFF. The CDR3 DNA reads as TGTGCCAGCAGTTTTGGGACTAGCGGGGGGGGGAGGTATGAGCAGTTCTTC. The V and J genes are TRBV2 and TRBJ2-1, with TRBD2 identical over 16 bases. CDR3 length: 17 residues. The V gene's germline CDR1 is SNHLY and CDR2 FYNNEI. The trim removed 5 bases at V and 8 bases at J, leaving 9 bases unmatched.